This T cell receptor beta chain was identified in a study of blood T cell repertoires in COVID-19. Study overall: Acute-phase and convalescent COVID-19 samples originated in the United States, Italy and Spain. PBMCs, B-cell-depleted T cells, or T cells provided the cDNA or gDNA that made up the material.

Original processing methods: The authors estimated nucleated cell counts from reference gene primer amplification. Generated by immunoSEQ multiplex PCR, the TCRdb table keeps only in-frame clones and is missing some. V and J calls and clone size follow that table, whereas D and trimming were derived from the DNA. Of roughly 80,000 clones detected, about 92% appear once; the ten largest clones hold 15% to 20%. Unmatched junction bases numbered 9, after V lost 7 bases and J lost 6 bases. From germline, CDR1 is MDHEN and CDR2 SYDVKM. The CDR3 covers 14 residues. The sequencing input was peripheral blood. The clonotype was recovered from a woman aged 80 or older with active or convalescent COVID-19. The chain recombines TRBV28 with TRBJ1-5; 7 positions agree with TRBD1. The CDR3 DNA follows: TGTGCCAGCACCGTCCAGGGGGTGGGTCAGCCCCAGCATTTT. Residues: CASTVQGVGQPQHF.